These 17 T cell receptor beta chains were all obtained from the same sample, sequenced in a study of CD8+ T cells in alopecia areata. Treatment: oral pan-JAK inhibitor, 5-10 mg twice daily. Extracted RNA was reverse transcribed into cDNA, the sequencing template. Sequencing used immunoSEQ multiplex PCR; TCRdb keeps in-frame clones, though not all of them. Seen here are about 160,000 clones, 55% to 75% observed once, and the top ten hold 0.91%. Sequencing used CD4+ T cells sorted from blood, obtained at week 4, from a patient treated with tofacitinib. These receptor sequences come from a human donor with alopecia areata.

The V call is TRBV29-1, the J call TRBJ2-5; perhaps D is TRBD1 or TRBD2 (5 bases each). Trimming pared 3 bases from V and 9 bases from J, leaving 20 bases between. CDR3 length equals 14 residues. The germline V gene encodes CDR1 SQVTM and CDR2 ANQGSEA. CDR3 amino acids: CSVDAPPGRVAQYF. The CDR3 region has the DNA TGCAGCGTTGATGCCCCTCCAGGGAGAGTGGCCCAGTACTTC.

The J gene is TRBJ2-3, the V gene TRBV4-3, with 7 bases matching TRBD2. CDR1 and CDR2 from the germline V gene are LGHNA and YSLEER. This CDR3 has 15 residues. After removal of 4 bases from V and 4 bases from J, the junction contained 8 bases not matched to a gene. The CDR3, as DNA: TGCGCCAGCAGCCCTCGGGGTCTAGCGGCAGATACGCAGTATTTT. This gives the protein CASSPRGLAADTQYF.

This clone was counted between two and nine times. The chain is built from TRBV27 and TRBJ2-5; TRBD2 might be the D (6 bases). Germline CDR1 reads MNHEY; CDR2 reads SMNVEV (reference sequence). There are 15 residues in the CDR3. Trimming cost V 5 bases and J 4 bases, with 17 bases left between them. CDR3 sequence (DNA): TGTGCCAGCAGTCTCCGGGGACGGCGGGGAGAGACCCAGTACTTC. This gives the protein CASSLRGRRGETQYF.

The rearrangement joins TRBV29-1 to TRBJ2-5; D gene unclear. Germline values: CDR1 SQVTM, CDR2 ANQGSEA. The CDR3 length is 12 residues. Trimming cost V 4 bases and J 0 bases, with 6 bases left between them. The CDR3 DNA reads as TGCAGCGTTGCACCGAACCAAGAGACCCAGTACTTC. The encoded protein is CSVAPNQETQYF.

CDR3 nucleotides: TGTGCCAGCGGATCGCAGGGATACACAGATACGCAGTATTTT. Protein sequence: CASGSQGYTDTQYF. The chain combines TRBV6-5 with TRBJ2-3; tentative D call: TRBD1 (5 bases). The germline V gene encodes CDR1 MNHEY and CDR2 SVGAGI. V lost 8 bases and J 2 bases, leaving 14 bases between the germline ends. The CDR3 extends over 14 amino acids.

A single count supports this clone. The chain carries TRBV27 and TRBJ2-7; 7 bases line up with TRBD1. Germline V gene sequence: CDR1 MNHEY, CDR2 SMNVEV (reference sequence). CDR3 length equals 15 residues. After removal of 5 bases from V and 1 base from J, the junction contained 8 bases not matched to a gene. The CDR3 spells CASSRLTGSSYEQYF. The CDR3 nucleotides read TGTGCCAGCAGTCGCCTGACAGGGTCGTCCTACGAGCAGTACTTC.

The J gene is TRBJ1-5, the V gene TRBV30; no definite D call. The length of the CDR3 is 14 residues. With 2 bases removed from V and 4 bases from J, the gap between germline ends came to 12 bases. Germline values: CDR1 GTSNPN, CDR2 SVGIG (reference sequence). CDR3 loop: CAWSTGIRNQPQHF. The CDR3 coding sequence is TGTGCCTGGAGTACGGGGATAAGGAATCAGCCCCAGCATTTT.

The gene calls are TRBV2 and TRBJ1-6; D gene ambiguous. V lost 1 base and J 8 bases, leaving 3 bases between the germline ends. The CDR3 has 12 residues. Germline V gene lookup returns CDR1 SNHLY and CDR2 FYNNEI. The CDR3 reads CASSEVYSPLHF. The CDR3 coding sequence is TGTGCCAGCAGTGAAGTGTATTCACCCCTCCACTTT.

This clone has just a few counts. This chain connects TRBV29-1 to TRBJ1-6, with a possible D match to TRBD1 (5 bases). Germline CDR1 is SQVTM and CDR2 is ANQGSEA. The V end was cut by 4 bases, the J end by 6 bases, with 13 bases between. The CDR3 has 14 residues. CDR3 nucleotides: TGCAGCGTTGCTGGGACCACTCCTAATTCACCCCTCCACTTT. Its translation: CSVAGTTPNSPLHF. Complete variable domain (other parts from reference TRBV29-1 and TRBJ1-6): SAVISQKPSRDICQRGTSLTIQCQVDSQVTMMFWYRQQPGQSLTLIATANQGSEATYESGFVIDKFPISRPNLTFSTLTVSNMSPEDSSIYLCSVAGTTPNSPLHFGNGTRLTVT.

This rearrangement joins TRBV27 to TRBJ2-5; TRBD2 matches at 12 bases. Unmatched junction bases numbered 4, after V lost 3 bases and J lost 5 bases. Germline V gene sequence: CDR1 MNHEY, CDR2 SMNVEV (reference sequence). The CDR3 is 15 amino acids. The CDR3: CASSFRLAGEETQYF. DNA for the CDR3: TGTGCCAGCAGTTTTCGACTAGCGGGGGAGGAGACCCAGTACTTC.

This clone was picked up a small number of times. The CDR3: CASSFDGTYNSPLHF. Here the CDR3 DNA reads TGTGCCAGCAGCTTCGACGGTACATATAATTCACCCCTCCACTTT. The chain couples TRBV7-9 to TRBJ1-6; D remains ambiguous. The V end lost 3 bases, the J end lost 4 bases, and 10 bases lay between the germline ends. The CDR3 covers 15 residues. The germline CDR1 and CDR2 sequences are SEHNR and FQNEAQ (reference sequence).

V gene TRBV7-2 combines with J gene TRBJ2-7; D uncertain. Trimming removed 1 base at V and 3 bases at J, with 13 bases between. This CDR3 is built from 15 residues. CDR1 is SGHTA, CDR2 FQGNSA, per germline. The CDR3 region is CASSLGSQKLYEQYF. The CDR3 coding sequence is TGTGCCAGCAGCTTAGGGTCCCAGAAACTCTACGAGCAGTACTTC.

This clone was found a few times. The chain has TRBV27 and TRBJ2-7; 7 bases are a match to TRBD1. CDR3 size: 14 residues. The V and J ends lost 5 bases and 3 bases, in that order; junction bases with no gene match: 7. Germline CDR1 is MNHEY and CDR2 is SMNVEV (reference sequence). The CDR3 spells CASSVGQVNYEQYF. In nucleotides, the CDR3 is TGTGCCAGCAGTGTCGGACAGGTCAACTACGAGCAGTACTTC.

The V and J genes are TRBV30 and TRBJ1-3; 9 nucleotides line up with TRBD1. This CDR3 has 14 residues. After removal of 4 bases from V and 3 bases from J, the junction contained 4 bases not matched to a gene. The V gene's germline CDR1 is GTSNPN and CDR2 SVGIG (reference sequence). CDR3 amino acids: CAWNRGLSGNTIYF. The DNA of the CDR3 is TGTGCCTGGAACAGGGGGCTTAGTGGAAACACCATATATTTT.

The J gene is TRBJ1-2, the V gene TRBV7-2, with D possibly TRBD1 on 5 matching bases. Trimming pared 1 base from V and 3 bases from J, leaving 12 bases between. The length of the CDR3 is 15 residues. Germline CDR1 SGHTA, CDR2 FQGNSA. The CDR3 loop reads CASSLGGGEHYGYTF. CDR3 bases: TGTGCCAGCAGCTTAGGTGGGGGGGAACACTATGGCTACACCTTC.

This sequence joins TRBV6-5 and TRBJ2-7; D is ambiguous. Per germline, CDR1 MNHEY and CDR2 SVGAGI. The V end was cut by 2 bases, the J end by 5 bases, with 4 bases between. The CDR3 has 11 amino acids. This chain's CDR3 is CASSYGHEQYF. In nucleotides, the CDR3 is TGTGCCAGCAGTTACGGGCACGAGCAGTACTTC.

In its sample, this clone was seen many times. This chain connects TRBV28 to TRBJ2-5; D possibly corresponds to TRBD2 (5 bases). This CDR3 is 14 amino acids long. V was shortened by 2 bases and J by 3 bases, with 10 bases between the two germline ends. Germline V lookup: CDR1 MDHEN, CDR2 SYDVKM. The CDR3 coding sequence is TGTGCCAGCAGTTTACGGGGTAGAAAAGAGACCCAGTACTTC. Residues: CASSLRGRKETQYF.